These T cell receptor beta chains were read from a single sample in a study of beta chain features in type 1 diabetes. The repertoire was sequenced with immunoSEQ multiplex PCR; TCRdb's copy has only in-frame clones and lacks some. Of about 650,000 clones in the sample, around 11% were seen once. The material sequenced was naive CD4+ T cells from blood. The receptors originated from a man aged 30 to 45 with type 1 diabetes. Each CDR3 is given with its conserved first and last residue. The D gene is left open where the match is weak. Not all rows give a size; the values are once, few, many and, for expanded clones, a class.

j_gene | abundance | v_gene | d_gene | CDR3aa | CDR3nt
TRBJ2-2 | NA | TRBV4-3 | TRBD2 | CASSQDLAGVGGELFF | TGCGCCAGCAGCCAAGACCTAGCGGGGGTGGGCGGGGAGCTGTTTTTT
TRBJ1-5 | few | TRBV27 | NA | CASSSHRDNQPQHF | TGTGCCAGCAGTTCGCACAGGGACAATCAGCCCCAGCATTTT
TRBJ2-5 | NA | TRBV20-1 | NA | CSASFRETQYF | TGCAGTGCTAGTTTTAGGGAGACCCAGTACTTC
TRBJ1-1 | NA | TRBV11-3 | NA | CASSLGPGALNTEAFF | TGTGCCAGCAGCTTAGGGCCGGGGGCGTTGAACACTGAAGCTTTCTTT
TRBJ2-6 | NA | TRBV7-9 | NA | CASSVPGLGSSGANVLTF | TGTGCCAGCAGCGTCCCGGGACTGGGGTCTTCTGGGGCCAACGTCCTGACTTTC
TRBJ2-1 | NA | TRBV6-5 | TRBD1 | CASRLGQGKYNEQFF | TGTGCCAGCAGATTGGGACAGGGGAAGTACAATGAGCAGTTCTTC
TRBJ1-3 | NA | TRBV10-3 | NA | CATRRGVLTGNTIYF | TGTGCCACCCGTAGGGGCGTATTGACTGGAAACACCATATATTTT
TRBJ2-3 | NA | TRBV7-9 | NA | CASSLAGGPGLDTQYF | TGTGCCAGCAGCTTAGCCGGGGGACCTGGATTAGATACGCAGTATTTT
TRBJ2-7 | NA | TRBV7-9 | TRBD1 | CASSLDRGSYEQYF | TGTGCCAGCAGCTTGGACAGGGGATCCTACGAGCAGTACTTC
TRBJ2-7 | few | TRBV20-1 | TRBD1 | CSARSGQALSF | TGCAGTGCTAGATCGGGACAGGCCCTCTCATTC
TRBJ2-3 | few | TRBV29-1 | TRBD1 | CSVVGQGGTDTQYF | TGCAGCGTGGTAGGACAGGGGGGCACAGATACGCAGTATTTT
TRBJ1-5 | few | TRBV18 | NA | CASSPPGGNQPQHF | TGTGCCAGCTCACCACCCGGCGGCAATCAGCCCCAGCATTTT
TRBJ2-3 | few | TRBV30 | TRBD1 | CAWSLRQGALDTQYF | TGTGCCTGGAGTTTAAGGCAGGGGGCATTAGATACGCAGTATTTT
TRBJ1-2 | few | TRBV25-1 | TRBD1 | CASSERTGASDYGYTF | TGTGCCAGCAGTGAACGGACAGGGGCGTCGGACTATGGCTACACCTTC
TRBJ1-1 | few | TRBV5-1 | NA | CASSLVAGNTEAFF | TGCGCCAGCAGCTTGGTGGCAGGGAACACTGAAGCTTTCTTT
TRBJ2-7 | NA | TRBV10-3 | TRBD2 | CAISESGGYEQYF | TGTGCCATCAGTGAGAGCGGGGGATACGAGCAGTACTTC
TRBJ2-5 | few | TRBV18 | TRBD2 | CASSPPGGLAGETQYF | TGTGCCAGCTCACCACCGGGCGGTCTAGCGGGCGAGACCCAGTACTTC
TRBJ1-4 | few | TRBV9 | NA | CASSPTGPTGPTEKLFF | TGTGCCAGCAGCCCGACAGGCCCCACGGGTCCCACCGAAAAACTGTTTTTT
TRBJ2-3 | few | TRBV7-2 | NA | CASSLRGGPTDTQYF | TGTGCCAGCAGCTTGAGGGGCGGTCCCACAGATACGCAGTATTTT